This TCR beta chain is drawn from a study of cytomegalovirus exposure and HLA in healthy donors. Use of 60 Vbeta and 13 Jbeta primers characterized the PCR. Here immunoSEQ multiplex PCR was the method, and the copy in TCRdb shows in-frame clones only, minus some. The sample lists approximately 140,000 clones, 78% seen once, with roughly 3.1% in the top ten. V was pared by 4 bases and J by 2 bases, with 5 bases of the junction left unmatched. This CDR3 contains 14 residues. Per the germline V gene, CDR1 is SGHRS and CDR2 is YFSETQ. With respect to this clone: What it binds is unknown.

Findings and caveats of the study: Links to common viral pathogens appeared, in a later analysis, for several of the most significant clusters. Among the sequence variants, a highly shared cluster was likely an artifact of sequencing. In a later analysis, V- and J-gene trimming of beta chains associated with a DCLRE1C missense variant, replicated independently.

This TCR was sampled from a man aged 35 to 55 in good health and CMV-seropositive. The chain recombines TRBV5-1 with TRBJ2-7; TRBD2 matches at 8 bases. The source material was PBMCs. The CDR3 nucleotides are TGCGCCAGCAGCACTGGACTAGCAACCTACGAGCAGTACTTC. Translating it yields CASSTGLATYEQYF.